The 17 T cell receptor beta chains listed next were all sequenced from one sample in a study of siplizumab effects on memory and regulatory T cells (dated by TCRdb to between 2019 and 2020). The library was obtained by the immunoSEQ multiplex PCR assay. Not all clones reach the TCRdb copy of this immuneACCESS table, which keeps in-frame sequences only. Checked studies attribute under half of the gap to unresolved V genes and leave the rest unexplained. Here the sample has about 100,000 clones; 94% occur a single time. The ten most abundant clones make up about 0.6% of the sample. The sample taken for sequencing was Tregs sorted from blood. These receptors were obtained from a human donor in good health.

This chain connects TRBV27 to TRBJ2-7, with D maybe TRBD1 (6 bases). The CDR3 covers 13 residues. The V and J ends lost 5 bases and 5 bases respectively, with 13 bases between them. The germline CDR1 and CDR2 sequences are MNHEY and SMNVEV (reference sequence). Here the CDR3 DNA reads TGTGCCAGCAGTAGAGACAGGATTGACGAGCAGTACTTC. Protein: CASSRDRIDEQYF.

The chain couples TRBV19 to TRBJ2-1; 8 nucleotides agree with TRBD2. The CDR3 loop spans 12 amino acids. Germline V gene lookup returns CDR1 LNHDA and CDR2 SQIVND (reference sequence). The junction had 2 bases not matched to a gene; V was cut back by 6 bases and J by 7 bases. In nucleotides, the CDR3 is TGTGCCAGTAGAACTAGCGGAAATGAGCAGTTCTTC. It codes for CASRTSGNEQFF.

The chain employs TRBV6-5 and TRBJ1-1, with D unresolved. Trimming took 9 bases from V and 5 from J, leaving 19 bases between them. The CDR3 contains 14 residues. CDR1 MNHEY and CDR2 SVGAGI come from the germline V gene. The CDR3 is CASTSPLVGTEAFF. The CDR3 nucleotides read TGTGCCAGTACATCGCCGTTGGTTGGTACTGAAGCTTTCTTT.

V is TRBV19 and J is TRBJ2-6; D is ambiguous. CDR1 LNHDA and CDR2 SQIVND come from the germline V gene (reference sequence). Trimming left V 2 bases short and J 2 bases short, with 4 bases between. The CDR3 loop spans 14 amino acids. The DNA for the CDR3 is TGTGCCAGTAGTATAAGTGCTGGGGCCAACGTCCTGACTTTC. Residues: CASSISAGANVLTF.

This clone appeared once. The rearrangement links TRBV7-9 to TRBJ1-1, with D hard to call. Germline V gene sequence: CDR1 SEHNR, CDR2 FQNEAQ (reference sequence). The CDR3 totals 12 residues. Trimming took 0 bases from V and 11 from J, leaving 10 bases between them. In nucleotides, the CDR3 is TGTGCCAGCAGCTTAGCCAAAGACACGGCTTTCTTT. Amino acids: CASSLAKDTAFF.

V usage is TRBV19 and J usage is TRBJ1-1; D gene unclear. Germline CDR1 is LNHDA and CDR2 is SQIVND (reference sequence). The V end lost 6 bases, the J end lost 5 bases, and 7 bases lay between the germline ends. CDR3 size: 11 residues. CDR3 protein: CASRWRTEAFF. CDR3 nucleotides: TGTGCCAGTAGATGGAGAACTGAAGCTTTCTTT.

The J gene is TRBJ1-5, the V gene TRBV27; a possible D gene is TRBD1 (5 bases). From germline, CDR1 is MNHEY and CDR2 SMNVEV (reference sequence). V lost 3 bases, J lost 0 bases, and 9 bases lay in between. This CDR3 region has 15 residues. CDR3: CASSFRGYSNQPQHF. The CDR3 DNA reads TGTGCCAGCAGTTTTCGGGGCTATAGCAATCAGCCCCAGCATTTT.

The V and J genes are TRBV15 and TRBJ2-3; TRBD2 matches 7 bases. The germline V gene has CDR1 LNHNV and CDR2 YYDKDF (reference sequence). CDR3 length: 19 amino acids. The V gene end was trimmed by 1 base and the J gene end by 2 bases; junction bases not matched to a gene: 15. CDR3 protein: CATSRVGGSRLGLTDTQYF. The CDR3 region has the DNA TGTGCCACCAGCAGAGTTGGCGGGAGTCGATTAGGGCTCACAGATACGCAGTATTTT.

V and J are TRBV5-1 and TRBJ1-1; D gene ambiguous. The CDR3 length is 15 residues. The germline V gene encodes CDR1 SGHRS and CDR2 YFSETQ. The V end was cut by 1 base, the J end by 3 bases, with 13 bases between. The CDR3 is CASSLRARIDTEAFF. Written as DNA, the CDR3 is TGCGCCAGCAGCTTGAGGGCGAGGATTGACACTGAAGCTTTCTTT.

The rearrangement uses TRBV5-1 and TRBJ1-1, with D hard to call. Germline assignment: CDR1 SGHRS and CDR2 YFSETQ. Trimming took 1 base from V and 1 from J, leaving 14 bases between them. The CDR3 extends over 16 amino acids. The CDR3 loop is CASSLIYGAANTEAFF. The CDR3 nucleotides read TGCGCCAGCAGCTTGATTTATGGAGCCGCGAACACTGAAGCTTTCTTT.

The V gene is TRBV28, the J gene TRBJ2-1; 7 bases are shared with TRBD1. Per the germline V gene, CDR1 is MDHEN and CDR2 is SYDVKM. This CDR3 has 13 amino acids. The V segment lost 4 bases and the J segment 4 bases; nucleotides outside the gene matches: 1. CDR3 coding DNA: TGTGCCAGCAGTTGGGACAGTTACAATGAGCAGTTCTTC. Its protein is CASSWDSYNEQFF.

This sequence joins TRBV11-2 and TRBJ1-3; D ambiguous. Per the germline V gene, CDR1 is SGHAT and CDR2 is FQNNGV. Trimming took 5 bases from V and 6 from J, leaving 23 bases between them. The CDR3 covers 17 residues. The CDR3 DNA reads as TGTGCCAGCAGCCAGATCATACGGTTTAGGAAATTAAACACCATATATTTT. This encodes CASSQIIRFRKLNTIYF. The full variable domain, rest sourced from reference TRBV11-2 and TRBJ1-3, is EAGVAQSPRYKIIEKRQSVAFWCNPISGHATLYWYQQILGQGPKLLIQFQNNGVVDDSQLPKDRFSAERLKGVDSTLKIQPAKLEDSAVYLCASSQIIRFRKLNTIYFGEGSWLTVV.

The chain recombines TRBV10-2 with TRBJ1-1, with a tentative D call TRBD1 (6 bases). V was shortened by 0 bases and J by 5 bases, with 13 bases between the two germline ends. The germline gives CDR1 WSHSY, CDR2 SAAADI. The CDR3 is 15 amino acids. The CDR3, as DNA: TGCGCCAGCAGTGAGTCCGGTATTACAGGGACTGAAGCTTTCTTT. Translation: CASSESGITGTEAFF.

The J gene is TRBJ1-2, the V gene TRBV19; D perhaps matches TRBD1 (5 bases). The V end lost 6 bases, the J end lost 4 bases, and 15 bases lay between the germline ends. This CDR3 comprises 14 residues. Germline V gene data show CDR1 as LNHDA and CDR2 as SQIVND (reference sequence). The CDR3 spells CASSRRAGGYGYTF. CDR3 bases: TGTGCCAGTAGCCGACGAGCCGGGGGCTATGGCTACACCTTC.

V usage is TRBV19 and J usage is TRBJ2-5; TRBD2 is a possible D gene (6 bases). The V gene lost 2 bases and the J gene lost 4 bases, with 14 bases spanning the gap. This CDR3 has 15 amino acids. Germline-derived CDR1 and CDR2 are LNHDA and SQIVND (reference sequence). The CDR3 protein is CASSITGLSSETQYF. CDR3 nucleotide sequence: TGTGCCAGTAGTATAACGGGACTCTCCTCAGAGACCCAGTACTTC.

The chain couples TRBV6-1 to TRBJ2-5; TRBD1 is a possible D gene (6 bases). Germline lookup yields CDR1 MNHNS and CDR2 SASEGT. Trimming cost V 5 bases and J 5 bases, with 15 bases left between them. The CDR3 is made up of 14 amino acids. Here the CDR3 DNA reads TGTGCCAGCAGTCGGTTGGACAGTAAGGAGACCCAGTACTTC. Protein product: CASSRLDSKETQYF.

This chain joins TRBV27 and TRBJ1-5, with 7 positions matching TRBD1. Germline loops: CDR1 MNHEY, CDR2 SMNVEV (reference sequence). The CDR3 length is 14 residues. The trim removed 8 bases at V and 4 bases at J, leaving 8 bases unmatched. The CDR3 DNA sequence: TGTGCCAGCGGAAGACAGGGTCCGAATCAGCCCCAGCATTTT. Protein product: CASGRQGPNQPQHF.